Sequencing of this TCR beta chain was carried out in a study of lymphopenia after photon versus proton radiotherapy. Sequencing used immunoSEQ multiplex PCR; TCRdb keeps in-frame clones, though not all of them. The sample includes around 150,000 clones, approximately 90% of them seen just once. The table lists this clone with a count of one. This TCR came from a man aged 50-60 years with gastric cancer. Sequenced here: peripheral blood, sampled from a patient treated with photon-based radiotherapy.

CDR3 nucleotide sequence: TGTGCCAGCAGCTTAGCGGCTAGCGGGAACACCGGGGAGCTGTTTTTT. Residues: CASSLAASGNTGELFF. The chain joins TRBV7-9 to TRBJ2-2; 7 nucleotides line up with TRBD2. Germline lookup yields CDR1 SEHNR and CDR2 FQNEAQ (reference sequence). The CDR3 totals 16 residues. V lost 0 bases, J lost 1 base, and 2 bases stayed unmatched.